Below are 3 T cell receptor beta chains sequenced from a single sample in a study of T cells in Graves' hyperthyroidism and ophthalmopathy. RNA transcripts yielded amplified TCR beta CDR3 regions. With the HTBI primer set, the TCR CDR3 went through a first round of RT-PCR. TCRdb independently ran MiXCR on the multiplex PCR reads; one entry per CDR3 protein. The sample holds approximately 210,000 distinct CDR3 sequences, approximately 17% seen once. Material: blood. These receptors originate from a man aged 45-60 years with Graves' hyperthyroidism.

This clonotype was counted ten times or more. The V and J genes are TRBV12-3 or TRBV12-4 and TRBJ1-2; D may be TRBD1 (5 bases). The CDR3 has 13 amino acids. The V end was cut by 6 bases, the J end by 8 bases, with 16 bases between. CDR3 in DNA: TGTGCCAGCAGCCTCGGGACCTATTACGGCTACACCTTC. Amino acids: CASSLGTYYGYTF.

Many counts were recorded for this clonotype. The chain joins TRBV20-1 to TRBJ2-7; TRBD2 matches at 9 bases. With 5 bases clipped from V and 2 bases from J, the junction kept 7 bases outside the gene matches. CDR3 length: 14 amino acids. Germline V gene data show CDR1 as DFQATT and CDR2 as SNEGSKA (reference sequence). DNA of the CDR3: TGCAGTGCTCGAACGACTAGCGGTGCCTACGAGCAGTACTTC. Protein product: CSARTTSGAYEQYF.

The V gene is TRBV5-1, the J gene TRBJ2-5; 7 nucleotides line up with TRBD1. Trimming removed 2 bases from V and 2 bases from J; junction bases left unmatched: 3. The CDR3 has 14 amino acids. CDR1 SGHRS and CDR2 YFSETQ come from the germline V gene. Here the CDR3 reads CASSLMGQQETQYF. In DNA, the CDR3 is TGCGCCAGCAGCTTAATGGGACAGCAAGAGACCCAGTACTTC.